This T cell receptor beta chain came from a study of T cell repertoires in cytomegalovirus infection. About the research overall: Public TCR beta signatures provided an indication of both CMV infection and a matching HLA type.

Note on this clonotype: Its cognate antigen is unknown.

MiXCR, run by TCRdb on the reads, gives a single entry per CDR3 protein. The sample includes 150,000 or so distinct CDR3 sequences, less than 25% of them seen just once. CDR1 and CDR2 from the germline V gene are SGHTA and FQGNSA. The CDR3 has 15 residues. The V and J ends lost 4 bases and 5 bases respectively, with 16 bases between them. V gene TRBV7-2 combines with J gene TRBJ2-3, with D tentatively TRBD2 (6 bases). The TCR originated in a human donor in good health (CMV status not recorded). Some clones in this sample may be carry-over from other donors' samples. The starting material was CD8+ T cells from cultured PBMCs, obtained from culture after CMV antigen stimulation. The CDR3 nucleotides read TGTGCCAGCAGCTACCTAGCGTCTAGAAGAGATACGCAGTATTTT. Its protein is CASSYLASRRDTQYF.